These 27 T cell receptor beta chains share one sample of origin, sequenced in a study of T-cell memory formation after mild COVID-19. A single record per CDR3 protein comes from TCRdb applying MiXCR to the 5' RACE reads. The repertoire holds roughly 250,000 distinct CDR3 sequences, with over 15% as singletons. Material: PBMCs or a T cell subset sorted from them (not recorded which). Source of these receptors: a man between 18 and 35 years old who had mild COVID-19 (a few samples of this study predate the infection). Cell type and time point are not known.

The chain's CDR3 is CASSRDRGLPGELFF. The CDR3 bases are TGTGCCAGCAGCCGGGACAGGGGGCTGCCCGGGGAGCTGTTTTTT. V is TRBV7-8 and J is TRBJ2-2; 12 bases agree with TRBD1. Germline V gene sequence: CDR1 SGHVS, CDR2 FQNEAQ. The ends lost 5 bases at V and 6 bases at J; junction bases unmatched: 4. The CDR3 has 15 residues.

This sequence joins TRBV6-5 and TRBJ1-1, with D perhaps TRBD1 (5 bases). This CDR3 has 12 residues. The germline CDR1 and CDR2 sequences are MNHEY and SVGAGI. Trimming took 8 bases from V and 12 from J, leaving 19 bases between them. This CDR3 reads CASHEGDKVTFF. The CDR3 DNA reads as TGTGCCAGCCACGAAGGGGATAAGGTGACTTTCTTT.

The chain carries TRBV10-1 and TRBJ2-3; D possibly corresponds to TRBD2 (5 bases). In germline, CDR1 is WNHNN, CDR2 SYGVQD (reference sequence). This CDR3 spans 15 amino acids. V was pared by 0 bases and J by 0 bases, with 7 bases between. In nucleotides, the CDR3 is TGCGCCAGCAGTGAGTCAGGGAGTAGCACAGATACGCAGTATTTT. As protein: CASSESGSSTDTQYF.

The CDR3 DNA reads as TGTGCCAGCAGCGGACAGGACGGCACTGAAGCTTTCTTT. Translation: CASSGQDGTEAFF. This sequence joins TRBV7-9 and TRBJ1-1; 7 bases agree with TRBD1. CDR1 SEHNR and CDR2 FQNEAQ come from the germline V gene (reference sequence). J was trimmed by 4 bases and V by 5 bases; bases with no gene match: 4. The CDR3 runs 13 residues.

The genes are TRBV24-1 and TRBJ2-3, with D unresolved. The CDR3 is 14 residues long. Germline V CDR1 and CDR2: KGHDR, SFDVKD. The V and J ends lost 3 bases and 6 bases respectively, with 12 bases between them. The CDR3 nucleotides are TGTGCCACCAGTGATGTGCGGCGATCTGATACGCAGTATTTT. This encodes CATSDVRRSDTQYF.

This clonotype was seen only a few times. The chain has TRBV28 and TRBJ1-5; TRBD1 aligns across 7 bases. The length of the CDR3 is 15 residues. J was trimmed by 2 bases and V by 6 bases; bases with no gene match: 7. Germline-derived CDR1 and CDR2 are MDHEN and SYDVKM. This CDR3 reads CASSRTGEGNQPQHF. The CDR3 coding sequence is TGTGCCAGCAGCCGGACAGGCGAGGGCAATCAGCCCCAGCATTTT.

This chain uses TRBV20-1 with TRBJ1-1; D gene unclear. V was trimmed by 0 bases and J by 1 base, leaving 9 bases between them. Germline lookup yields CDR1 DFQATT and CDR2 SNEGSKA (reference sequence). The CDR3 runs 14 residues. The CDR3 coding sequence is TGCAGTGCTAGAGATCCCGGCCGGAACACTGAAGCTTTCTTT. It is translated as CSARDPGRNTEAFF.

The gene calls are TRBV20-1 and TRBJ1-2; the D gene is possibly TRBD1 (5 bases). This CDR3 region has 12 residues. V shed 5 bases and J shed 4 bases, with 11 bases lying between them. Germline loops: CDR1 DFQATT, CDR2 SNEGSKA (reference sequence). CDR3 nucleotides: TGCAGTGCTGCATCAGGGACCTATGGCTACACCTTC. Its protein product is CSAASGTYGYTF.

The V call is TRBV5-1, the J call TRBJ2-7, with 11 bases that match TRBD2. Germline V gives CDR1 SGHRS, CDR2 YFSETQ. The CDR3 sequence is 14 residues long. V was pared by 4 bases and J by 3 bases, with 3 bases of the junction left unmatched. DNA for the CDR3: TGCGCCAGCAGCCTAGCGGGGGGCCGCTACGAGCAGTACGTC. This sequence encodes CASSLAGGRYEQYV.

Concerning this clonotype itself: A junction boundary mismatches the germline segment, possibly from a read error. V gene TRBV5-1 combines with J gene TRBJ2-2; tentatively, D is TRBD1 or TRBD2 (6 bases each). The CDR3 runs to 13 residues. CDR1 SGHRS and CDR2 YFSETQ come from the germline V gene. CDR3: CASSPGTRGEMFF. CDR3 nucleotide sequence: TGCGCCAGCAGCCCCGGGACAAGGGGGGAGATGTTTTTT.

This clonotype has more than one count but fewer than ten. The chain uses TRBV7-2 and TRBJ2-6, with D unclear. Trimming removed 4 bases at V and 4 bases at J, with 5 bases between. This CDR3 is 13 amino acids long. The germline V gene encodes CDR1 SGHTA and CDR2 FQGNSA. The CDR3 DNA reads as TGTGCCAGCAGCTCTACCGGGGCCAACGTCCTGACTTTC. It is translated as CASSSTGANVLTF. The whole variable domain, remainder taken from reference TRBV7-2 and TRBJ2-6, is GAGVSQSPSNKVTEKGKDVELRCDPISGHTALYWYRQSLGQGLEFLIYFQGNSAPDKSGLPSDRFSAERTGGSVSTLTIQRTQQEDSAVYLCASSSTGANVLTFGAGSRLTVL.

The rearrangement joins TRBV20-1 to TRBJ2-3, with 7 bases fitting TRBD2. V lost 1 base and J lost 0; bases outside the gene matches: 13. Germline CDR1 reads DFQATT; CDR2 reads SNEGSKA (reference sequence). The CDR3 consists of 18 residues. The CDR3 DNA reads TGCAGTGCTAGAGTTCCCTGGCCTAGCGGATCTAGCACAGATACGCAGTATTTT. Protein: CSARVPWPSGSSTDTQYF.

This clonotype was counted a few times. This sequence joins TRBV7-3 and TRBJ2-1; D gene ambiguous. Germline lookup yields CDR1 SGHTA and CDR2 FQGTGA. The CDR3 is made up of 13 amino acids. Trimming stripped 5 bases from V and 5 bases from J, with 10 bases between. The CDR3 loop is CASSLQRNNEQFF. In DNA form, the CDR3 reads TGTGCCAGCAGCCTACAGAGGAACAATGAGCAGTTCTTC.

The genes are TRBV29-1 and TRBJ1-2; D uncertain. Deletions cut 1 base from V and 0 bases from J, with 9 bases between. Per germline, CDR1 SQVTM and CDR2 ANQGSEA. The CDR3 runs 14 residues. CDR3 in amino acids: CSVEVGVANYGYTF. In DNA form, the CDR3 reads TGCAGCGTTGAAGTCGGGGTAGCTAACTATGGCTACACCTTC. Based on the CDR3 plus reference TRBV29-1 and TRBJ1-2, the full variable domain is SAVISQKPSRDICQRGTSLTIQCQVDSQVTMMFWYRQQPGQSLTLIATANQGSEATYESGFVIDKFPISRPNLTFSTLTVSNMSPEDSSIYLCSVEVGVANYGYTFGSGTRLTVV.

This sequence joins TRBV12-3 or TRBV12-4 and TRBJ2-2, with 11 bases aligning to TRBD2. The trim removed 7 bases at V and 2 bases at J, leaving 6 bases unmatched. CDR3 length: 16 amino acids. CDR3 DNA: TGTGCCAGCAAGAGTAGCGGGGGGGCCAACACCGGGGAGCTGTTTTTT. As protein: CASKSSGGANTGELFF.

This clonotype was seen a few times. V usage is TRBV7-2 and J usage is TRBJ1-2; 9 bases are a match to TRBD1. This CDR3 is built from 15 residues. V shed 5 bases, J shed 4 bases, and the junction held 8 bases outside the gene matches. Germline V gives CDR1 SGHTA, CDR2 FQGNSA. The CDR3 region has the DNA TGTGCCAGCAGCCCCGGACAGGGGCCGACCTATGGCTACACCTTC. Its protein product is CASSPGQGPTYGYTF.

This rearrangement joins TRBV6-2 or TRBV6-3 to TRBJ2-4, with a possible D match to TRBD2 (5 bases). This CDR3 comprises 14 residues. V dropped 8 bases and J dropped 6 bases, with 17 bases sitting between them. Germline CDR1 reads MNHEY; CDR2 reads SVGEGT. The CDR3 bases are TGTGCCAGCGGCCAAGGGAAGCGGATAAACATTCAGTACTTC. This translates into CASGQGKRINIQYF.

This clonotype was observed a few times. The J gene is TRBJ2-1, the V gene TRBV5-8; D could derive from TRBD1 or TRBD2 (6 bases each). From germline, CDR1 is SGHTS and CDR2 YDEGEE. V was clipped by 4 bases and J by 5 bases, with 19 bases between them. The CDR3 has 16 amino acids. CDR3 sequence: CASSLFKGGTHNEQFF. The CDR3 nucleotides read TGTGCCAGCAGCCTATTCAAGGGGGGAACCCACAATGAGCAGTTCTTC.

This clonotype has more than one count but fewer than ten. The chain is built from TRBV2 and TRBJ2-4; no reliable D call. The ends were cut back, 6 bases at V and 6 bases at J, with 15 bases in the middle. This CDR3 spans 14 amino acids. The germline gives CDR1 SNHLY, CDR2 FYNNEI. This CDR3 reads CASRAQALVNIQYF. Written as DNA, the CDR3 is TGTGCCAGCAGGGCCCAGGCTCTAGTAAACATTCAGTACTTC.

This clonotype was found a few times. J is TRBJ1-2 and V is TRBV4-2, with D possibly matching TRBD1 (5 bases). Trimming took off 0 bases at V and 4 bases at J, with 15 bases between the two ends. The CDR3 contains 16 residues. Germline V gene data show CDR1 as LGHNA and CDR2 as YNFKEQ. In DNA, the CDR3 is TGTGCCAGCAGCCAAGAATTGGGGAGACAGAGCTATGGCTACACCTTC. This translates into CASSQELGRQSYGYTF.

The chain joins TRBV10-3 to TRBJ1-1; 8 bases line up with TRBD1. V trimming: 4 bases; J trimming: 6 bases; junction bases outside the gene matches: 4. The V gene's germline CDR1 is ENHRY and CDR2 SYGVKD. There are 13 residues in the CDR3. The CDR3 protein is CAISATGGAEAFF. The CDR3 DNA sequence: TGTGCCATCAGTGCAACAGGGGGAGCTGAAGCTTTCTTT.

The rearrangement joins TRBV7-3 to TRBJ2-2; D is ambiguous. CDR1 and CDR2 (germline): SGHTA, FQGTGA. The CDR3 covers 13 residues. With 2 bases removed from V and 5 bases from J, the gap between germline ends came to 6 bases. The CDR3 DNA reads as TGTGCCAGCAGCTTATCGTGGACCGGGGAGCTGTTTTTT. Amino acid sequence: CASSLSWTGELFF.

In this sample, this clonotype turned up a few times. This chain joins TRBV18 and TRBJ2-5; either TRBD1 or TRBD2 may fit D (5 bases each). The CDR3 is 16 residues long. V lost 3 bases and J lost 2, with 16 bases in between. Per the germline V gene, CDR1 is KGHSH and CDR2 is LQKENI. CDR3 sequence reads: CASSPIFGAAQETQYF. Written as DNA, the CDR3 is TGTGCCAGCTCACCTATCTTCGGGGCAGCTCAAGAGACCCAGTACTTC.

This clonotype was seen only a few times. This chain joins TRBV5-1 and TRBJ2-5; TRBD1 might be the D (6 bases). This CDR3 has 13 amino acids. V was cut by 4 bases and J by 5 bases, with 12 bases left in between. CDR1 and CDR2 (germline): SGHRS, YFSETQ. CDR3 residues: CASSQQGLETQYF. The CDR3 coding sequence is TGCGCCAGCAGCCAACAGGGTTTGGAGACCCAGTACTTC.

In its sample, this clonotype was seen many times. V and J are TRBV7-7 and TRBJ2-5; D may be TRBD2 (6 bases). Germline V gives CDR1 SSHAT, CDR2 FNYEAQ (reference sequence). CDR3 length equals 15 residues. Trimming left V 2 bases short and J 3 bases short, with 13 bases between. The CDR3 here is CASSLRRGSEETQYF. The CDR3 nucleotides are TGTGCCAGCAGCTTACGCCGGGGGTCCGAAGAGACCCAGTACTTC. The complete variable domain, with remaining parts taken from reference TRBV7-7 and TRBJ2-5, reads GAGVSQSPRYKVTKRGQDVTLRCDPISSHATLYWYQQALGQGPEFLTYFNYEAQPDKSGLPSDRFSAERPEGSISTLTIQRTEQRDSAMYRCASSLRRGSEETQYFGPGTRLLVL.

The genes are TRBV5-1 and TRBJ2-3, with no clear D. V dropped 6 bases and J dropped 6 bases, with 14 bases sitting between them. CDR3 size: 13 residues. CDR1 is SGHRS, CDR2 YFSETQ, per germline. The CDR3 DNA reads TGCGCCAGCAAGTGGATGGAGATGGATACGCAGTATTTT. Protein product: CASKWMEMDTQYF. Complete variable domain (other parts from reference TRBV5-1 and TRBJ2-3): KAGVTQTPRYLIKTRGQQVTLSCSPISGHRSVSWYQQTPGQGLQFLFEYFSETQRNKGNFPGRFSGRQFSNSRSEMNVSTLELGDSALYLCASKWMEMDTQYFGPGTRLTVL.

This clonotype was detected only a few times. The CDR3 protein is CASSLAHWGDQPQHF. CDR3 DNA sequence: TGTGCCAGCAGCTTAGCGCACTGGGGGGATCAGCCCCAGCATTTT. The chain is built from TRBV7-2 and TRBJ1-5, with D tentatively TRBD1 (5 bases). Germline lookup yields CDR1 SGHTA and CDR2 FQGNSA. The V gene lost 0 bases and the J gene lost 5 bases, with 11 bases spanning the gap. This CDR3 has 15 residues.